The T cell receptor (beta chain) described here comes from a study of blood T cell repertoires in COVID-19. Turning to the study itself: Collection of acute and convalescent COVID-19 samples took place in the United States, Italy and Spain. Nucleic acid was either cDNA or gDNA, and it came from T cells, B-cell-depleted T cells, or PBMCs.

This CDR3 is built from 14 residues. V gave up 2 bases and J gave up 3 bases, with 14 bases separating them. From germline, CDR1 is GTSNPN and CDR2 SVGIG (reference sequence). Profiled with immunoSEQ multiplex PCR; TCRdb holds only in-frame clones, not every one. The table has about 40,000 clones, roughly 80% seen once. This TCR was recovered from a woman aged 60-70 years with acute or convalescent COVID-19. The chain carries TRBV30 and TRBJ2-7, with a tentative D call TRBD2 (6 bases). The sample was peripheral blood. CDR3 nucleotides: TGTGCCTGGAGTAAGGCTAGCGATCTCTACGAGCAGTACTTC. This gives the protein CAWSKASDLYEQYF.